Described below is a single T cell receptor beta chain sequence and its context. Germline CDR1 reads SEHNR; CDR2 reads FQNEAQ (reference sequence). V lost 4 bases and J 3 bases, leaving 18 bases between the germline ends. The CDR3 spans 17 residues. Under the authors' procedure: Reference gene primer amplification in the assay estimated nucleated cell counts. Clones were sequenced by immunoSEQ multiplex PCR, and TCRdb holds only the in-frame ones, with some missing. V and J calls and clone size follow that table, whereas D and trimming were derived from the DNA. The sample yields 150,000 to 200,000 clones, around 85% seen once. This record comes from a study of blood T cell repertoires in COVID-19. For the study at large: The study drew acute and convalescent COVID-19 samples from the United States, Italy and Spain. Nucleic acid was either cDNA or gDNA, and it came from T cells, B-cell-depleted T cells, or PBMCs.

The material sequenced was peripheral blood. This receptor was taken from a human donor in a cohort sampled during active COVID-19. The chain uses TRBV7-9 and TRBJ1-4; D remains ambiguous. CDR3 sequence: CASSYPRASGANEKLFF. CDR3 DNA sequence: TGTGCCAGCAGCTACCCCCGGGCCTCCGGGGCTAATGAAAAACTGTTTTTT. Looking up the rest from reference TRBV7-9 and TRBJ1-4 gives the full variable domain: DTGVSQNPRHKITKRGQNVTFRCDPISEHNRLYWYRQTLGQGPEFLTYFQNEAQLEKSRLLSDRFSAERPKGSFSTLEIQRTEQGDSAMYLCASSYPRASGANEKLFFGSGTQLSVL.